This T cell receptor beta chain was obtained from a study of CD8+ T cells in alopecia areata. Both CD4+ and CD8+ T cells were separated by sorting PBMCs. Following RNA extraction, reverse transcription yielded cDNA that acted as the sequencing template. Generated by immunoSEQ multiplex PCR, the TCRdb table keeps only in-frame clones and is missing some. This sample yields 200,000 to 250,000 clones, of which around three fifths are seen a single time; over 4% belongs to the top ten. This CDR3 has 12 residues. Trimming cost V 3 bases and J 7 bases; bases outside gene matches: 2. CDR1 and CDR2 (germline): SGHDT, YYEEEE. Remarks on this clone: As yet, its antigen is unknown.

Findings of the study overall: There were also resident alphabeta T cells of normal skin sequenced in scalp samples. Whereas mice showed it more clearly, TCR sharing across patients was murkier, possibly because of HLA. Lesional scalp displayed greater clonality than normal scalp, most notably in alopecia totalis/universalis.

The rearrangement links TRBV5-6 to TRBJ1-2; 8 positions agree with TRBD1. The sequence came from a human donor in good health. The sample was CD8+ T cells sorted from blood. Here the CDR3 DNA reads TGTGCCAGCAGCTCCGGGACAGGTGGCTACACCTTC. It encodes CASSSGTGGYTF.